What follows are 14 T cell receptor beta chains derived from one specimen sequenced in a study of human T cells and chemical hapten exposure. TCRdb reprocessed the 5' RACE reads via MiXCR and lists one record per CDR3 protein. The sample holds 95,000 to 120,000 distinct CDR3 sequences; approximately 20% are singletons and the top ten take around 2.8%. The starting material, unfractionated whole blood, was used for total RNA extraction. These receptors all come from a human donor in good health.

This clonotype has ten or more counts. The gene calls are TRBV4-1 and TRBJ1-5; possible D gene TRBD1, 5 bases. The CDR3 loop spans 15 amino acids. Trimming pared 4 bases from V and 0 bases from J, leaving 10 bases between. Germline V gives CDR1 MGHRA, CDR2 YSYEKL. The CDR3 sequence: CASSRDSDSNQPQHF. CDR3 bases: TGCGCCAGCAGCCGAGACAGCGATAGCAATCAGCCCCAGCATTTT.

The chain links TRBV10-2 to TRBJ2-7; 9 bases map to TRBD2. Germline loops: CDR1 WSHSY, CDR2 SAAADI. Losses at the gene ends were 6 bases for V and 4 bases for J; bases not matched to a gene: 7. The CDR3 is made up of 14 amino acids. DNA for the CDR3: TGCGCCAGCAGGATAGCGGGAGCAGTTTACGAGCAGTACTTC. Translating gives CASRIAGAVYEQYF.

The chain links TRBV27 to TRBJ2-1, with 9 bases aligning to TRBD2. The CDR3 spans 14 residues. Germline V gene lookup returns CDR1 MNHEY and CDR2 SMNVEV (reference sequence). With V trimmed by 6 bases and J by 7 bases, 7 bases remained unmatched. The CDR3 DNA follows: TGTGCCAGCAGGACCGGGACTAGCCCGAATGAGCAGTTCTTC. Translated: CASRTGTSPNEQFF.

The chain combines TRBV10-3 with TRBJ2-3; 8 bases agree with TRBD1. The germline V gene has CDR1 ENHRY and CDR2 SYGVKD. The CDR3 extends over 15 amino acids. The V and J ends lost 3 bases and 12 bases, in that order; junction bases with no gene match: 14. The DNA of the CDR3 is TGTGCCATCAGTGATCCCGGGACAGGCGCTCAGCACCAGTATTTT. Protein: CAISDPGTGAQHQYF.

This clonotype appeared a few times. The chain links TRBV28 to TRBJ2-7; no reliable D call. Germline V CDR1 and CDR2: MDHEN, SYDVKM. The ends were cut back, 4 bases at V and 3 bases at J, with 10 bases in the middle. The length of the CDR3 is 13 residues. The CDR3 nucleotides read TGTGCCAGCAGTTCACCGATCGACTACGAGCAGTACTTC. Its protein product is CASSSPIDYEQYF.

This clonotype was seen more than once but under ten times. The rearrangement links TRBV6-5 to TRBJ1-2; 7 bases agree with TRBD1. V shed 2 bases, J shed 6 bases, and the junction held 6 bases outside the gene matches. This CDR3 comprises 14 residues. Per germline, CDR1 MNHEY and CDR2 SVGAGI. CDR3 DNA: TGTGCCAGCAGTTACGCAGGGGGTATAAATGGCTACACCTTC. Translated: CASSYAGGINGYTF.

This clonotype was seen a handful of times. The J gene is TRBJ2-7, the V gene TRBV28; 16 nucleotides align to TRBD2. V shed 5 bases and J 7 bases; nucleotides not matched to a gene: 11. The CDR3 sequence is 17 residues long. The germline V gene encodes CDR1 MDHEN and CDR2 SYDVKM. DNA of the CDR3: TGTGCCAGCAGTATACGGGGACTAGCGGGAGGGCCGCGGGAGCAGTACTTC. Translating it yields CASSIRGLAGGPREQYF.

The J gene is TRBJ2-5, the V gene TRBV11-2; D is unclear. The CDR3 consists of 12 residues. Trimming shortened V by 4 bases and J by 7 bases, and 10 bases separated the two germline ends. Germline V gene data show CDR1 as SGHAT and CDR2 as FQNNGV. In DNA, the CDR3 is TGTGCCAGCAGCTCGATGGGGTCGACCCAGTACTTC. This sequence encodes CASSSMGSTQYF. The full variable domain, rest sourced from reference TRBV11-2 and TRBJ2-5, is EAGVAQSPRYKIIEKRQSVAFWCNPISGHATLYWYQQILGQGPKLLIQFQNNGVVDDSQLPKDRFSAERLKGVDSTLKIQPAKLEDSAVYLCASSSMGSTQYFGPGTRLLVL.

This clonotype has only a few counts. The J gene is TRBJ2-1, the V gene TRBV5-1; D is unresolved. The CDR3 loop spans 15 amino acids. The germline gives CDR1 SGHRS, CDR2 YFSETQ. The V gene lost 2 bases and the J gene lost 0 bases, with 9 bases spanning the gap. CDR3 protein: CASSFSDPSYNEQFF. CDR3 DNA sequence: TGCGCCAGCAGCTTCAGCGACCCCTCCTACAATGAGCAGTTCTTC. The whole variable domain, remainder taken from reference TRBV5-1 and TRBJ2-1, is KAGVTQTPRYLIKTRGQQVTLSCSPISGHRSVSWYQQTPGQGLQFLFEYFSETQRNKGNFPGRFSGRQFSNSRSEMNVSTLELGDSALYLCASSFSDPSYNEQFFGPGTRLTVL.

The CDR3 sequence is CASSEGQGSAYGYTF. The CDR3 nucleotides read TGTGCCAGCAGTGAAGGACAGGGATCGGCCTATGGCTACACCTTC. The J gene is TRBJ1-2, the V gene TRBV27, with 8 nucleotides matching TRBD1. CDR3 length: 15 amino acids. Germline V gene data show CDR1 as MNHEY and CDR2 as SMNVEV (reference sequence). Trimming took 5 bases from V and 4 from J; bases not matched to a gene: 9.

The chain is built from TRBV4-1 and TRBJ1-4; D gene ambiguous. The germline V and J ends were trimmed by 4 bases and 6 bases, with 9 bases remaining between them. In germline, CDR1 is MGHRA, CDR2 YSYEKL. CDR3 length: 13 amino acids. Here the CDR3 DNA reads TGCGCCAGCAGCCCGAAGTTGGATGAAAAACTGTTTTTT. This gives the protein CASSPKLDEKLFF.

This clonotype was seen only a few times. The chain recombines TRBV6-5 with TRBJ2-7; D may be TRBD1 (6 bases). The CDR3 sequence is 15 residues long. V gave up 4 bases and J gave up 6 bases, with 19 bases separating them. CDR1 and CDR2 (germline): MNHEY, SVGAGI. The CDR3 DNA follows: TGTGCCAGCAGTTCCTCGCCCCTCGGGACAACCGAGCAGTACTTC. Amino acid sequence: CASSSSPLGTTEQYF.

In its sample, this clonotype was seen a few times. The rearrangement links TRBV9 to TRBJ2-6; D is undetermined. The CDR3 length is 14 residues. V shed 0 bases and J shed 4 bases, with 5 bases lying between them. In germline, CDR1 is SGDLS, CDR2 YYNGEE. CDR3 in DNA: TGTGCCAGCAGCGTAGATTACGGGGCCAACGTCCTGACTTTC. Translation gives CASSVDYGANVLTF.

This clonotype was seen ten or more times. The rearrangement joins TRBV3-1 to TRBJ1-1; tentative D call: TRBD1 (6 bases). Germline V gene sequence: CDR1 LGHDT, CDR2 YNNKEL (reference sequence). The CDR3 is 13 residues long. V lost 5 bases and J lost 1, with 8 bases in between. CDR3 nucleotide sequence: TGTGCCAGCAGCTGGGGGGCGAACACTGAAGCTTTCTTT. This gives the protein CASSWGANTEAFF.